This TCR beta chain was recorded in a study of blood T cell repertoires in COVID-19. This clone was picked up a small number of times. CDR1 MDHEN and CDR2 SYDVKM come from the germline V gene. The CDR3 runs 12 residues. V lost 7 bases and J 6 bases, leaving 12 bases between the germline ends. Clones were sequenced by immunoSEQ multiplex PCR, and TCRdb holds only the in-frame ones, with some missing. The profile shows around 200,000 clones, approximately 85% of them singletons. This chain uses TRBV28 with TRBJ1-1; no clear D gene. The material sequenced was peripheral blood. This sequence was found in a man aged 55 to 69 with acute or convalescent COVID-19. Here the CDR3 reads CASTSRIAEAFF. CDR3 DNA: TGTGCCAGCACCTCTAGGATCGCTGAAGCTTTCTTT.